These 19 T cell receptor beta chains were sequenced from one sample in a study of regulatory T cells in long-lasting Graves disease. Specified time point: newly diagnosed GD, antithyroid drugs for less than 3 months. Preparation of the TCR library used RNA extracted from PBMCs. For TCR beta, libraries came from iRepertoire HTBI primers and Arm-PCR of CDR3 regions. Each CDR3 protein gets one entry after TCRdb re-called the multiplex PCR reads with MiXCR. Altogether over 400,000 distinct CDR3 sequences are present, approximately 15% being singletons, with the ten largest covering approximately 15%. The sample was also reused in another study, on T cells in Graves' hyperthyroidism and ophthalmopathy.

The sample consisted of peripheral blood mononuclear cells (PBMCs), taken at new diagnosis, from a patient treated with antithyroid drugs. The receptors originated from a woman aged 45-59 years with Graves disease.

CDR3 bases: TGTGCCAGCAGCCCGACGGGAGTGGCCGAGCAGTACTTC. Translating gives CASSPTGVAEQYF. The V call is TRBV7-3, the J call TRBJ2-7; the D gene is possibly TRBD2 (6 bases). The ends were cut back, 5 bases at V and 6 bases at J, with 14 bases in the middle. Per germline, CDR1 SGHTA and CDR2 FQGTGA. There are 13 residues in the CDR3.

Turning to this clonotype: It may be a read error: a sequence one base away is much more abundant. The V and J genes are TRBV20-1 and TRBJ2-7; a weak D match, TRBD2 (6 bases). The CDR3 loop spans 14 amino acids. Per germline, CDR1 DFQATT and CDR2 SNEGSKA (reference sequence). V dropped 4 bases and J dropped 0 bases, with 13 bases sitting between them. For the CDR3, the DNA is TGCAGTGCTATAGGGCGGGGAAGCTCCTACGAGCAGTACTTC. Its protein is CSAIGRGSSYEQYF.

The genes are TRBV5-1 and TRBJ2-5, with D possibly matching TRBD2 (6 bases). The V gene's germline CDR1 is SGHRS and CDR2 YFSETQ. Trimming cost V 0 bases and J 11 bases, with 20 bases left between them. The length of the CDR3 is 15 residues. Here the CDR3 reads CASSLAGGGYNEQYF. CDR3 sequence (DNA): TGCGCCAGCAGCTTGGCGGGTGGGGGGTACAATGAGCAGTACTTC.

There are a few counts of this clonotype. CDR3 in DNA: TGTGCCAGCAGCCAAGCGACTAGCGGGTACAATGAGCAGTTCTTC. Its protein is CASSQATSGYNEQFF. The chain links TRBV3-1 to TRBJ2-1; 10 bases are a match to TRBD2. Unmatched junction bases numbered 1, after V lost 1 base and J lost 4 bases. The CDR3 consists of 15 residues. Germline loops: CDR1 LGHDT, CDR2 YNNKEL (reference sequence).

The V and J genes are TRBV29-1 and TRBJ2-3; no definite D call. The germline V and J ends were trimmed by 8 bases and 4 bases, with 10 bases remaining between them. CDR1 and CDR2 (germline): SQVTM, ANQGSEA. The CDR3 contains 11 residues. This CDR3 reads CSLRRSDTQYF. The CDR3 bases are TGCAGCCTGCGTCGTTCAGATACGCAGTATTTT.

This clonotype occurred a few times. J is TRBJ2-5 and V is TRBV2, with D perhaps TRBD2 (5 bases). Germline CDR1 reads SNHLY; CDR2 reads FYNNEI. V lost 10 bases to trimming and J lost 6 bases, with 21 bases between them. The CDR3 totals 14 residues. The CDR3 sequence: CAIRHSGDWQTQYF. The CDR3 region has the DNA TGTGCCATCAGACACAGCGGTGACTGGCAGACCCAGTACTTC.

With respect to this clonotype: A clone one base away is much larger, so this may be a read error. The chain employs TRBV30 and TRBJ2-3; D is possibly TRBD1 (5 bases). The DNA end is a closer match to TRBJ2-1, so the J assignment may be wrong. CDR1 and CDR2 (germline): GTSNPN, SVGIG (reference sequence). CDR3 length: 13 amino acids. The CDR3 sequence: CAWSGGWEETQFF. The DNA for the CDR3 is TGTGCCTGGAGTGGGGGCTGGGAAGAGACCCAGTTCTTC.

This clonotype was seen many times. The CDR3 is CASSLGGQPTDTQYF. The CDR3 region has the DNA TGCGCCAGCAGCTTGGGTGGACAGCCCACAGATACGCAGTATTTT. The chain couples TRBV5-1 to TRBJ2-3; D possibly corresponds to TRBD1 (6 bases). The CDR3 has 15 residues. V lost 0 bases to trimming and J lost 2 bases, with 10 bases between them. Germline CDR1 SGHRS, CDR2 YFSETQ. Full variable domain (rest looked up from reference TRBV5-1 and TRBJ2-3): KAGVTQTPRYLIKTRGQQVTLSCSPISGHRSVSWYQQTPGQGLQFLFEYFSETQRNKGNFPGRFSGRQFSNSRSEMNVSTLELGDSALYLCASSLGGQPTDTQYFGPGTRLTVL.

This clonotype was picked up many times. The chain links TRBV7-3 to TRBJ1-5, with D possibly being TRBD1 (5 bases). Deletions cut 5 bases from V and 7 bases from J, with 12 bases between. Germline V gene data show CDR1 as SGHTA and CDR2 as FQGTGA. CDR3 length equals 13 residues. The chain's CDR3 is CASSPERGQPQHF. Here the CDR3 DNA reads TGTGCCAGCAGCCCGGAGAGGGGACAGCCCCAGCATTTT. The full variable domain, rest sourced from reference TRBV7-3 and TRBJ1-5, is GAGVSQTPSNKVTEKGKYVELRCDPISGHTALYWYRQSLGQGPEFLIYFQGTGAADDSGLPNDRFFAVRPEGSVSTLKIQRTERGDSAVYLCASSPERGQPQHFGDGTRLSIL.

The chain uses TRBV29-1 and TRBJ1-1; D unresolved. The CDR3 is 11 amino acids. Trimming pared 8 bases from V and 7 bases from J, leaving 14 bases between. CDR1 and CDR2 (germline): SQVTM, ANQGSEA. CDR3 nucleotide sequence: TGCAGCATACGGCCCACAAGTGAAGCTTTCTTT. This encodes CSIRPTSEAFF.

The chain employs TRBV24-1 and TRBJ2-5; 8 bases are a match to TRBD1. There are 13 residues in the CDR3. Trimming removed 7 bases from V and 1 base from J; junction bases left unmatched: 1. Germline CDR1 KGHDR, CDR2 SFDVKD. The CDR3 bases are TGTGCCACCAGGGACAGGGTCCAAGAGACCCAGTACTTC. Encoded protein: CATRDRVQETQYF.

This clonotype appeared a few times. The genes are TRBV3-1 and TRBJ2-2; D is perhaps TRBD2 (5 bases). The CDR3 is 16 amino acids. Looked up from germline, CDR1 is LGHDT and CDR2 is YNNKEL (reference sequence). V was clipped by 1 base and J by 1 base, with 10 bases between them. The CDR3 loop reads CASSQVGGLNTGELFF. As DNA, the CDR3 is TGTGCCAGCAGCCAAGTGGGCGGACTGAACACCGGGGAGCTGTTTTTT.

This clonotype was found many times. The rearrangement joins TRBV12-3 or TRBV12-4 to TRBJ1-1; 9 nucleotides agree with TRBD1. This CDR3 spans 17 amino acids. Unmatched junction bases numbered 11, after V lost 5 bases and J lost 1 base. The chain's CDR3 is CASSQGQGRITNTEAFF. The CDR3 DNA reads as TGTGCCAGCAGTCAAGGACAGGGGCGAATCACGAACACTGAAGCTTTCTTT.

This clonotype has more than one count but fewer than ten. This chain uses TRBV5-5 with TRBJ1-2; D is perhaps TRBD1 (5 bases). This CDR3 is built from 14 residues. Germline CDR1 is SGHKS and CDR2 is YYEKEE (reference sequence). Trimming pared 3 bases from V and 5 bases from J, leaving 14 bases between. The CDR3 sequence: CASSWKEGRYGYTF. Written as DNA, the CDR3 is TGTGCCAGCAGCTGGAAGGAGGGACGGTATGGCTACACCTTC.

In this sample, this clonotype turned up many times. The chain uses TRBV5-1 and TRBJ2-1, with 13 bases matching TRBD2. Germline V lookup: CDR1 SGHRS, CDR2 YFSETQ. The junction had 5 bases not matched to a gene; V was cut back by 3 bases and J by 8 bases. CDR3 size: 15 residues. The CDR3 coding sequence is TGCGCCAGCAGCTGGGGGACTAGCGGGGAGGATGAGCAGTTCTTC. Translating gives CASSWGTSGEDEQFF.

This clonotype was recorded many times. The rearrangement links TRBV3-1 to TRBJ2-7, with D perhaps TRBD1 (6 bases). The V end lost 0 bases, the J end lost 5 bases, and 20 bases lay between the germline ends. Germline V gives CDR1 LGHDT, CDR2 YNNKEL (reference sequence). The CDR3 extends over 17 amino acids. The CDR3 region is CASSQERPGHPGDEQYF. The DNA for the CDR3 is TGTGCCAGCAGCCAAGAAAGGCCGGGACACCCCGGGGACGAGCAGTACTTC.

This clonotype was found many times. V is TRBV10-3 and J is TRBJ1-5; a weak D match, TRBD1 (6 bases). Germline V CDR1 and CDR2: ENHRY, SYGVKD. The V end lost 0 bases, the J end lost 2 bases, and 8 bases lay between the germline ends. The CDR3 contains 15 residues. The CDR3 DNA is TGTGCCATCAGTGAGTCGGGACAACGCAATCAGCCCCAGCATTTT. This encodes CAISESGQRNQPQHF.

This sequence joins TRBV4-1 and TRBJ1-1; a possible D gene is TRBD1 (6 bases). Per germline, CDR1 MGHRA and CDR2 YSYEKL. CDR3 length: 14 residues. The V end was cut by 1 base, the J end by 6 bases, with 12 bases between. The CDR3 is CASSQGQGFPEAFF. For the CDR3, the DNA is TGCGCCAGCAGCCAAGGGCAGGGGTTCCCTGAAGCTTTCTTT.

This clonotype was observed at least ten times. The chain carries TRBV18 and TRBJ2-5; no firm D call. Trimming took off 4 bases at V and 4 bases at J, with 19 bases between the two ends. Germline V lookup: CDR1 KGHSH, CDR2 LQKENI. CDR3 size: 16 residues. CDR3 DNA: TGTGCCAGCTCACGAGACGAGGCTAGGGCCGGAGAGACCCAGTACTTC. Protein: CASSRDEARAGETQYF.